This entry is about one T cell receptor (beta chain). The entry originates in a study of blood T cell repertoires in COVID-19. In the study overall: Sources were T cells, B-cell-depleted T cells, or PBMCs; the material itself was cDNA or gDNA.

Sequencing was performed with immunoSEQ multiplex PCR; in TCRdb, only in-frame clones are kept and a portion is missing. The sample carries about 180,000 clones, roughly 83% recorded once. With 7 bases removed from V and 6 bases from J, the gap between germline ends came to 12 bases. Germline CDR1 LNHDA, CDR2 SQIVND (reference sequence). The CDR3 has 13 amino acids. This chain links TRBV19 with TRBJ2-2, with D possibly matching TRBD1 (5 bases). This clonotype was sampled from a man between 18 and 29 years old with active or convalescent COVID-19. Source material: peripheral blood. CDR3 region: CASTVTAPGELFF. In DNA, the CDR3 is TGTGCCAGTACTGTGACAGCCCCCGGGGAGCTGTTTTTT.